This T cell receptor (beta chain) was identified in a study of T cell changes during pregnancy in multiple sclerosis. TCRdb's copy holds only in-frame clones and misses some; the assay was immunoSEQ multiplex PCR. The data hold about 70,000 clones, with over 90% observed a single time. The CDR3 loop spans 15 amino acids. V lost 3 bases and J lost 2, with 14 bases in between. Per germline, CDR1 MDHEN and CDR2 SYDVKM. Sample: CD4+ T cells from peripheral blood mononuclear cells, taken after pregnancy. The sequence was obtained from a female donor with multiple sclerosis, enrolled in a pregnancy study. V is TRBV28 and J is TRBJ2-7; weak D call: TRBD1 (6 bases). CDR3 sequence (DNA): TGTGCCAGCAGTTTCCCCCTAGGGGGTACCTACGAGCAGTACTTC. Amino acids: CASSFPLGGTYEQYF.